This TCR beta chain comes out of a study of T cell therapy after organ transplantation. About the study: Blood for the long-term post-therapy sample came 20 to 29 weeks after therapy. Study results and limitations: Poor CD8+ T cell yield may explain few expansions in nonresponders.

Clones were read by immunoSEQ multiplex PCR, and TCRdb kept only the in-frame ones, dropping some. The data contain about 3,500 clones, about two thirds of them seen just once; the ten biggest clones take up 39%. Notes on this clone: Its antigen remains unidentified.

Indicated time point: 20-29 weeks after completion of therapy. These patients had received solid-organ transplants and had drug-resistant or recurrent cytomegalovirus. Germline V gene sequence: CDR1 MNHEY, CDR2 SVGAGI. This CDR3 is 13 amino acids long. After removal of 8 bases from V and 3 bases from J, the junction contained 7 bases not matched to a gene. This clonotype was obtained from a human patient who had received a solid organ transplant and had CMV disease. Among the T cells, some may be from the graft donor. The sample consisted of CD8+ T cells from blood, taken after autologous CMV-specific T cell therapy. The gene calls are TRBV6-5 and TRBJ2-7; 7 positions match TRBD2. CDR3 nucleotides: TGTGCCAGCTCACGCGGGAGAGACTACGAGCAGTACGTC. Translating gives CASSRGRDYEQYV.